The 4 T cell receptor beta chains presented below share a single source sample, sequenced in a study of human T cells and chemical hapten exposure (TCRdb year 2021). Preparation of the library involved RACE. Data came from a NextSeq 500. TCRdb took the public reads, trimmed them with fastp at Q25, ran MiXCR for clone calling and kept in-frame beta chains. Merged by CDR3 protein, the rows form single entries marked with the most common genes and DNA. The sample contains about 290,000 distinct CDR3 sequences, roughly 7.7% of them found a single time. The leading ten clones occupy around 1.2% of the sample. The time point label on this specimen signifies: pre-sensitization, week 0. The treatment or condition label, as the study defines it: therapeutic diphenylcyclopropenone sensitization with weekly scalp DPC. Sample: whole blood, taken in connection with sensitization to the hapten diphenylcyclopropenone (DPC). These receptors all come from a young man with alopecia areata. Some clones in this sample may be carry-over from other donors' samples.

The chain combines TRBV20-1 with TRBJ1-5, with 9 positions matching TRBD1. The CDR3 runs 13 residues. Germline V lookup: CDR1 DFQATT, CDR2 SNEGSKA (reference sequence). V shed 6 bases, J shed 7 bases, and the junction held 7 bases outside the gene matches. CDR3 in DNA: TGCAGTGCAGAACAGGGGGCAAAGCAGCCCCAGCATTTT. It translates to CSAEQGAKQPQHF.

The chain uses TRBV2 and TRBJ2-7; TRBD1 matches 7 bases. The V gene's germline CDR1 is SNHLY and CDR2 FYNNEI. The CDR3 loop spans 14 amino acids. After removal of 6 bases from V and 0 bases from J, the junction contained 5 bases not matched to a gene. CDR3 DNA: TGTGCCAGCAGAGGACAGGTCTCCTCCTACGAGCAGTACTTC. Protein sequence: CASRGQVSSYEQYF.

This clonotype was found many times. The CDR3 nucleotides are TGTGCCATTAGCGCGGGGGGAGATACGCAGTATTTT. Encoded protein: CAISAGGDTQYF. The chain employs TRBV10-3 and TRBJ2-3, with 8 bases identical to TRBD2. This CDR3 is 12 amino acids long. Germline CDR1 and CDR2: ENHRY and SYGVKD. V shed 9 bases, J shed 5 bases, and the junction held 4 bases outside the gene matches.

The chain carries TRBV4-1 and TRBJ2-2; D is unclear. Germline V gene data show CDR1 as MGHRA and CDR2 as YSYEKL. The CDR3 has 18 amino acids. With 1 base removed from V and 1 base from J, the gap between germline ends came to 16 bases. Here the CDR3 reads CASSQAKFSYVNTGELFF. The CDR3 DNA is TGCGCCAGCAGCCAAGCCAAGTTTAGCTACGTGAACACCGGGGAGCTGTTTTTT.